Below are 12 T cell receptor beta chains sequenced from a single sample in a study of PD-1 blockade in classical Hodgkin lymphoma. Here immunoSEQ multiplex PCR was the method, and the copy in TCRdb shows in-frame clones only, minus some. The table lists roughly 96,000 clones, just over 90% of them singletons. Time point given: cycle 4 day 1 (C4D1), after more than five weeks of nivolumab. Autologous stem cell transplantation was followed by relapse in every patient, and brentuximab vedotin exposure varied. The input for sequencing was peripheral blood mononuclear cells (PBMCs), taken before the fourth cycle of nivolumab. These receptors came from a human donor with classical Hodgkin lymphoma.

This clone was counted once. The chain carries TRBV7-6 and TRBJ2-1; TRBD2 aligns across 10 bases. V gave up 1 base and J gave up 7 bases; unmatched junction bases: 4. Per germline, CDR1 SGHVS and CDR2 FNYEAQ. The CDR3 has 15 residues. In nucleotides, the CDR3 is TGTGCCAGCAGCTTAGGTCTAGCGGGAGTTAATGAGCAGTTCTTC. This sequence encodes CASSLGLAGVNEQFF.

CDR3 protein: CARSAENPYEQYF. The CDR3 region has the DNA TGTGCCAGAAGCGCGGAGAACCCCTACGAGCAGTACTTC. The chain joins TRBV2 to TRBJ2-7, with unresolved D. Trimming took off 9 bases at V and 2 bases at J, with 14 bases between the two ends. The germline CDR1 and CDR2 sequences are SNHLY and FYNNEI. The CDR3 covers 13 residues.

This clone was seen a handful of times. This rearrangement joins TRBV27 to TRBJ2-3; D tentatively reads TRBD1 or TRBD2 (5 bases each). The germline V and J ends were trimmed by 5 bases and 3 bases, with 21 bases remaining between them. The CDR3 loop spans 17 amino acids. The germline gives CDR1 MNHEY, CDR2 SMNVEV (reference sequence). CDR3 sequence (DNA): TGTGCCAGCAGTCCCCAGGTTCCGGGAAAGGGGACAGATACGCAGTATTTT. Translation gives CASSPQVPGKGTDTQYF.

The J gene is TRBJ2-7, the V gene TRBV19; D tentatively fits TRBD1 or TRBD2 (5 bases each). CDR1 is LNHDA and CDR2 is SQIVND in the germline V gene (reference sequence). There are 12 residues in the CDR3. V was pared by 4 bases and J by 3 bases, with 7 bases between. The CDR3 is CASSRGDYEQYF. CDR3 sequence (DNA): TGTGCCAGTAGTAGAGGGGACTACGAGCAGTACTTC.

The chain joins TRBV5-4 to TRBJ2-7, with 8 bases lining up with TRBD1. CDR1 SGHNT and CDR2 YYREEE come from the germline V gene (reference sequence). J lost 7 bases, V lost 4 bases, and 10 bases had no gene match. This CDR3 comprises 14 residues. CDR3 in amino acids: CASSRTGPKGEQYF. For the CDR3, the DNA is TGTGCCAGCAGCAGGACAGGGCCCAAGGGGGAGCAGTACTTC. Filled out from reference TRBV5-4 and TRBJ2-7, the complete variable domain reads ETGVTQSPTHLIKTRGQQVTLRCSSQSGHNTVSWYQQALGQGPQFIFQYYREEENGRGNFPPRFSGLQFPNYSSELNVNALELDDSALYLCASSRTGPKGEQYFGPGTRLTVT.

The rearrangement joins TRBV2 to TRBJ2-7; 8 bases are shared with TRBD2. Germline-derived CDR1 and CDR2 are SNHLY and FYNNEI. Trimming cost V 1 base and J 5 bases; bases outside gene matches: 16. The CDR3 loop spans 18 amino acids. CDR3 amino acids: CASSEVGSGAGGFDEQYF. Here the CDR3 DNA reads TGTGCCAGCAGTGAAGTCGGGAGTGGGGCGGGAGGTTTCGACGAGCAGTACTTC.

This CDR3 reads CASSFQGLGRYEQYF. CDR3 DNA sequence: TGTGCCAGCAGTTTCCAGGGGCTAGGGCGCTACGAGCAGTACTTC. V is TRBV27 and J is TRBJ2-7; D might be TRBD1 (6 bases). CDR3 size: 15 residues. Germline V gene lookup returns CDR1 MNHEY and CDR2 SMNVEV (reference sequence). V lost 3 bases and J 3 bases, leaving 15 bases between the germline ends.

The chain is built from TRBV30 and TRBJ2-2; D is uncertain. Trimming cost V 4 bases and J 9 bases, with 15 bases left between them. The germline V gene encodes CDR1 GTSNPN and CDR2 SVGIG (reference sequence). The CDR3 contains 13 residues. The CDR3 is CAWTTPFRRELFF. CDR3 coding DNA: TGTGCCTGGACCACGCCGTTTCGCCGGGAGCTGTTTTTT. Supplemented by reference TRBV30 and TRBJ2-2, the full variable domain reads SQTIHQWPATLVQPVGSPLSLECTVEGTSNPNLYWYRQAAGRGLQLLFYSVGIGQISSEVPQNLSASRPQDRQFILSSKKLLLSDSGFYLCAWTTPFRRELFFGEGSRLTVL.

V gene TRBV28 combines with J gene TRBJ2-3, with 11 positions matching TRBD1. Germline CDR1 MDHEN, CDR2 SYDVKM. The CDR3 extends over 15 amino acids. Germline trimming cut 3 bases from V and 4 bases from J; bases unmatched to any gene: 3. CDR3 nucleotide sequence: TGTGCCAGCAGTTTCGGACAGGGGGCGTCAGATACGCAGTATTTT. This encodes CASSFGQGASDTQYF.

V and J are TRBV28 and TRBJ1-1; possible D gene TRBD1, 5 bases. V was cut by 7 bases and J by 7 bases, with 10 bases left in between. Germline V lookup: CDR1 MDHEN, CDR2 SYDVKM. There are 11 residues in the CDR3. CDR3 nucleotides: TGTGCCAGCATATGGGGCCTTGAAGCTTTCTTT. Translation: CASIWGLEAFF. Based on the CDR3 plus reference TRBV28 and TRBJ1-1, the full variable domain is DVKVTQSSRYLVKRTGEKVFLECVQDMDHENMFWYRQDPGLGLRLIYFSYDVKMKEKGDIPEGYSVSREKKERFSLILESASTNQTSMYLCASIWGLEAFFGQGTRLTVV.

There are a few counts of this clone. The J gene is TRBJ1-2, the V gene TRBV19; no clear D. V was clipped by 2 bases and J by 5 bases, with 15 bases between them. Germline V lookup: CDR1 LNHDA, CDR2 SQIVND (reference sequence). The CDR3 has 15 amino acids. The CDR3 nucleotides are TGTGCCAGTAGTATAAGTCATCGGGGAGAGTATGGCTACACCTTC. Encoded protein: CASSISHRGEYGYTF.

The CDR3 DNA reads TGTGCCAGCAGTGAGACCGTGCGGACAGACTATGGCTACACCTTC. Translation gives CASSETVRTDYGYTF. The J gene is TRBJ1-2, the V gene TRBV2, with D possibly being TRBD1 (6 bases). Germline assignment: CDR1 SNHLY and CDR2 FYNNEI. The CDR3 loop spans 15 amino acids. V dropped 3 bases and J dropped 3 bases, with 14 bases sitting between them.